Given below is one T cell receptor beta chain in context. The sample comes from a study of CD8 T cells in Susac syndrome. After extraction with the RNeasy kit, 0.5 to 1 ug of the RNA was reverse transcribed using random hexamers. TCRdb redid the calling of the immunoSEQ multiplex PCR reads with MiXCR, one entry per CDR3 protein. Of 150,000 to 200,000 distinct CDR3 sequences detected, about 90% appear once; the ten largest clones hold 0.065% to 0.085%. Trimming stripped 3 bases from V and 1 base from J, with 13 bases between. In germline, CDR1 is MDHEN, CDR2 SYDVKM. The CDR3 has 16 amino acids. Input material: CD4+ T cells from PBMCs. The sequence came from a human donor in good health. The chain recombines TRBV28 with TRBJ2-1; no clear D gene. CDR3 DNA: TGTGCCAGCAGTTTGGCGGCAGCCCAGTCCTACAATGAGCAGTTCTTC. Translation gives CASSLAAAQSYNEQFF.